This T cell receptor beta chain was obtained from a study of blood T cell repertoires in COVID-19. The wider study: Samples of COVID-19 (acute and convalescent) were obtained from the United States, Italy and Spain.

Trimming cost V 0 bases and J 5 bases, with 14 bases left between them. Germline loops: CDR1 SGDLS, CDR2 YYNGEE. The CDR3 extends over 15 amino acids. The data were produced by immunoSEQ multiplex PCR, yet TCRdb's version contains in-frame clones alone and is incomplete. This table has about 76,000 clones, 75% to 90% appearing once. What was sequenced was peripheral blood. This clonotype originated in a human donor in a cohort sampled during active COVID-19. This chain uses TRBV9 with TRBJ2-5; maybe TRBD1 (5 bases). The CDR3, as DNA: TGTGCCAGCAGCGTAGATTCAGGGTACGAGGAGACCCAGTACTTC. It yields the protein CASSVDSGYEETQYF.